The 12 T cell receptor beta chains below all came from one sample that was sequenced in a study of T cell responses to AZD1222 COVID-19 vaccine (dated by TCRdb to about 2021). The receptor library was made with the immunoSEQ multiplex PCR assay. The clones in this table, taken by TCRdb from immuneACCESS, are in-frame only. Not every clone is retained; where verified, under half of the shortfall comes from an unresolved V gene, and the cause of the rest is unknown. For this sample the table gives about 150,000 clones, of which about 90% were detected only once. The biggest ten clones account for approximately 2% of the sample. Taken with the paper, the label for time point translates to: baseline before first vaccination. Specimen: peripheral blood, collected on day 0 of AZD1222 vaccination. Every receptor here comes from an adult in good health.

This chain joins TRBV7-2 and TRBJ2-1, with D uncertain. CDR1 is SGHTA, CDR2 FQGNSA, per germline. The CDR3 covers 13 residues. V was clipped by 0 bases and J by 8 bases, with 8 bases between them. The CDR3 loop is CASSLAFEYEQFF. The CDR3 bases are TGTGCCAGCAGCTTAGCCTTCGAGTATGAGCAGTTCTTC.

The V call is TRBV5-1, the J call TRBJ1-2, with D uncertain. There are 15 residues in the CDR3. V was shortened by 4 bases and J by 4 bases, with 17 bases between the two germline ends. Germline loops: CDR1 SGHRS, CDR2 YFSETQ. CDR3 DNA sequence: TGCGCCAGCAGCCTACGGCCGACTGGCCTCTATGGCTACACCTTC. This sequence encodes CASSLRPTGLYGYTF.

This chain links TRBV4-1 with TRBJ1-3; a weak D match, TRBD1 (5 bases). Looked up from germline, CDR1 is MGHRA and CDR2 is YSYEKL. Trimming took 3 bases from V and 4 from J, leaving 19 bases between them. The CDR3 extends over 17 amino acids. The CDR3 loop reads CASSQATGAVMGNTIYF. CDR3 in DNA: TGCGCCAGCAGCCAGGCCACTGGGGCAGTGATGGGAAACACCATATATTTT.

The genes are TRBV7-9 and TRBJ2-7; 8 nucleotides align to TRBD1. The CDR3 is made up of 13 amino acids. Germline V CDR1 and CDR2: SEHNR, FQNEAQ (reference sequence). With 5 bases clipped from V and 2 bases from J, the junction kept 2 bases outside the gene matches. In DNA, the CDR3 is TGTGCCAGCAGCGGGGGACAGGCCTACGAGCAGTACTTC. It specifies CASSGGQAYEQYF.

The chain has TRBV15 and TRBJ1-4; unclear D gene. Germline CDR1 reads LNHNV; CDR2 reads YYDKDF (reference sequence). The CDR3 totals 15 residues. Trimming took 4 bases from V and 8 from J, leaving 17 bases between them. CDR3 protein: CATSIPINFGEKLFF. The DNA for the CDR3 is TGTGCCACCAGCATCCCTATTAATTTTGGCGAAAAACTGTTTTTT. Together with reference TRBV15 and TRBJ1-4, the CDR3 gives the full variable domain: DAMVIQNPRYQVTQFGKPVTLSCSQTLNHNVMYWYQQKSSQAPKLLFHYYDKDFNNEADTPDNFQSRRPNTSFCFLDIRSPGLGDTAMYLCATSIPINFGEKLFFGSGTQLSVL.

The V gene is TRBV5-1, the J gene TRBJ1-1; possible D gene TRBD1, 6 bases. Germline-derived CDR1 and CDR2 are SGHRS and YFSETQ. V lost 0 bases and J 4 bases, leaving 16 bases between the germline ends. The CDR3 runs to 16 residues. CDR3 nucleotides: TGCGCCAGCAGCTTGGGGTCAACAGGGTCTGGCACTGAAGCTTTCTTT. It codes for CASSLGSTGSGTEAFF.

The chain carries TRBV29-1 and TRBJ2-3; D not certain. Trimming took off 7 bases at V and 14 bases at J, with 13 bases between the two ends. Germline V gene lookup returns CDR1 SQVTM and CDR2 ANQGSEA. This CDR3 is built from 9 residues. In DNA form, the CDR3 reads TGCAGCGCCGATGAGCGTGGGTATTTT. It codes for CSADERGYF.

The rearrangement links TRBV7-6 to TRBJ1-6; D may be TRBD1 (6 bases). Germline assignment: CDR1 SGHVS and CDR2 FNYEAQ. Trimming cost V 4 bases and J 5 bases, with 12 bases left between them. This CDR3 contains 15 residues. In DNA, the CDR3 is TGTGCCAGCAGCTCACAGGGAATGGATAATTCACCCCTCCACTTT. Translating gives CASSSQGMDNSPLHF.

This clone is a singleton in its sample. V gene TRBV13 combines with J gene TRBJ2-7, with D hard to call. The germline V gene has CDR1 PRHDT and CDR2 FYEKMQ (reference sequence). V lost 5 bases, J lost 2 bases, and 10 bases lay in between. The CDR3 runs to 13 residues. The CDR3 is CASSLWDTYEQYF. The DNA for the CDR3 is TGTGCCAGCAGCCTCTGGGATACCTACGAGCAGTACTTC. The complete variable domain, with remaining parts taken from reference TRBV13 and TRBJ2-7, reads AAGVIQSPRHLIKEKRETATLKCYPIPRHDTVYWYQQGPGQDPQFLISFYEKMQSDKGSIPDRFSAQQFSDYHSELNMSSLELGDSALYFCASSLWDTYEQYFGPGTRLTVT.

This clone has just one count. The rearrangement joins TRBV19 to TRBJ1-5; the D is unclear. From germline, CDR1 is LNHDA and CDR2 SQIVND (reference sequence). V dropped 3 bases and J dropped 6 bases, with 9 bases sitting between them. The CDR3 contains 13 residues. For the CDR3, the DNA is TGTGCCAGTAGTATGCAGACCTCTCAGCCCCAGCATTTT. Translated: CASSMQTSQPQHF.

The chain has TRBV5-1 and TRBJ1-5, with unresolved D. The V gene lost 1 base and the J gene lost 5 bases, with 10 bases spanning the gap. Germline V gene sequence: CDR1 SGHRS, CDR2 YFSETQ. This CDR3 comprises 14 residues. The CDR3 reads CASSLLGSDQPQHF. The DNA for the CDR3 is TGCGCCAGCAGCTTGCTGGGGAGCGATCAGCCCCAGCATTTT.

The chain links TRBV5-1 to TRBJ2-3; 7 nucleotides align to TRBD1. From germline, CDR1 is SGHRS and CDR2 YFSETQ. The V segment lost 4 bases and the J segment 2 bases; nucleotides outside the gene matches: 4. The CDR3 is 14 residues long. The CDR3 DNA reads as TGCGCCAGCAGCCAAGGGACAGACACAGATACGCAGTATTTT. This sequence encodes CASSQGTDTDTQYF.